A single T cell receptor (beta chain) is shown here with its context. This clonotype was counted ten times or more. Its cognate antigen has yet to be identified. No much larger clone exists at a distance of one base, and base qualities are not known. Sequencing was performed on an Illumina NovaSeq 6000. Synthesis of TCR cDNA relied on 5'RACE template switching, a step that introduced a universal primer site along with unique molecular identifiers. Priming for cDNA synthesis came from both the TCR alpha and TCR beta constant segments. Two PCR steps were used to amplify libraries, with sample barcodes and sequencing adapters being added in the second step. Sequencing of the libraries was done on either Illumina HiSeq 2500 (2x100 bp) or NovaSeq (2x150 bp). In the paper's pipeline: MIGEC handled demultiplexing of reads and collapsing into UMI consensus sequences, while MiXCR performed V(D)J alignment. Using edgeR on replicate PBMC samples, clonotypes were called vaccine-responding if FDR was below 0.01 and the log2 fold change was above 5 up to day 15. Each bulk clonotype received a CD4 or CD8 identity based on whether the sequenced CD4 or CD8 repertoire contained that clonotype at higher abundance. TCRdb handled the public reads itself, with Q25 trimming in fastp and clone calling in MiXCR, and kept productive beta chains. Rows matching on CDR3 protein sequence are summarized as one entry with the most common DNA and genes. The V and J calls shown here were made by TCRdb, not taken from the authors' results. In all, the sample holds 200,000 to 300,000 distinct CDR3 sequences, and roughly 4% of those were seen once. In total, the top ten clones hold around 20% of the sample.

The record originates from a study of T cells after yellow fever vaccination (dated by TCRdb to the late 2010s). For the wider study: The SMART-Seq v4 Ultra Low Input RNA kit was used to prepare libraries from fractions with low cell numbers. Blood was drawn at multiple timepoints before and after primary and secondary immunization, with bulk PBMC replicates and cell subsets isolated. Two healthy male donors, one aged 18 to 29 and one aged 30 to 40 years, made up the cohort. To track T-cell clones before and after primary and booster YFV17D yellow fever vaccination, bulk TCR alpha and beta repertoires were sequenced longitudinally. Study-level results and caveats: The secondary T-cell response was found to be weaker but faster than the primary response, with a peak reached on day 5 rather than on day 15. A small fraction of clonotypes showed up in both the CD4 and CD8 compartments, probably as a result of convergent recombination. Computational filtering was needed because FACS-sorted repertoires could contain abundant contaminating clonotypes from the bulk population. Only a couple of donors were included in the study, so the extent to which the findings can be generalized is limited. Most clones expanded after primary vaccination were re-detected after the booster (around 96% of CD4 and around 88% of CD8), suggesting broad memory maintenance.

What this sample's treatment or condition label stands for: live attenuated yellow fever vaccine strain. At each blood-draw timepoint, two biological replicates of bulk PBMCs were obtained. A standard Ficoll-Paque protocol was used to isolate PBMCs from peripheral blood. TriZol was used to extract RNA from bulk PBMCs, from CD4 and CD8 fractions, and from dextramer-positive and dextramer-negative fractions. From its cysteine to its phenylalanine, the CDR3 spans 14 amino acids. Only the CDR3 region is kept as DNA, spanning 42 bases read in frame from base 1. CDR1 and CDR2, looked up from the germline V gene, are SGHTA and FQGNSA. V loses 7 bases, J loses 1 base, and the germline ends lie 13 bases apart.

The specimen comprised PBMCs, sampled 15 days after the yellow fever booster vaccination. In this chain, TRBV7-2 is recombined with TRBJ2-5; no D gene can be assigned with confidence. The receptor's source is a young man who received the YFV17D yellow fever vaccine. The CDR3 protein is CASTHGIAQETQYF. Here is the DNA: TGTGCCAGCACCCACGGTATAGCCCAAGAGACCCAGTACTTC. The entire variable domain, with the stretches around the CDR3 drawn from the reference TRBV7-2 and TRBJ2-5 proteins, is GAGVSQSPSNKVTEKGKDVELRCDPISGHTALYWYRQSLGQGLEFLIYFQGNSAPDKSGLPSDRFSAERTGGSVSTLTIQRTQQEDSAVYLCASTHGIAQETQYFGPGTRLLVL.